This TCR beta chain was sequenced for a study of human thymus T cells. The data were produced by immunoSEQ multiplex PCR, yet TCRdb's version contains in-frame clones alone and is incomplete. This sample yields some 50,000 clones, of which 95% are seen a single time; approximately 0.18% belongs to the top ten. Donors consisted of healthy Finnish infants (having corrective surgery for congenital heart defects). Half of the eight donors gave about 0.5-1 mL blood during surgery. The CDR3 has 15 amino acids. The ends were cut back, 2 bases at V and 5 bases at J, with 16 bases in the middle. Germline V gene sequence: CDR1 SGHRS, CDR2 YFSETQ. A word on this clone: Its antigen is not identified.

General observations from the study: Within thymic and blood repertoires, V and J gene usage appeared to be biased.

The J gene is TRBJ2-5, the V gene TRBV5-1, with D hard to call. The sequencing sample was made of blood. This receptor was obtained from a girl under three years old with a congenital heart defect but otherwise immunologically healthy. This chain's CDR3 is CASSFGRAVVETQYF. The DNA of the CDR3 is TGCGCCAGCAGCTTTGGTCGTGCGGTGGTGGAGACCCAGTACTTC.